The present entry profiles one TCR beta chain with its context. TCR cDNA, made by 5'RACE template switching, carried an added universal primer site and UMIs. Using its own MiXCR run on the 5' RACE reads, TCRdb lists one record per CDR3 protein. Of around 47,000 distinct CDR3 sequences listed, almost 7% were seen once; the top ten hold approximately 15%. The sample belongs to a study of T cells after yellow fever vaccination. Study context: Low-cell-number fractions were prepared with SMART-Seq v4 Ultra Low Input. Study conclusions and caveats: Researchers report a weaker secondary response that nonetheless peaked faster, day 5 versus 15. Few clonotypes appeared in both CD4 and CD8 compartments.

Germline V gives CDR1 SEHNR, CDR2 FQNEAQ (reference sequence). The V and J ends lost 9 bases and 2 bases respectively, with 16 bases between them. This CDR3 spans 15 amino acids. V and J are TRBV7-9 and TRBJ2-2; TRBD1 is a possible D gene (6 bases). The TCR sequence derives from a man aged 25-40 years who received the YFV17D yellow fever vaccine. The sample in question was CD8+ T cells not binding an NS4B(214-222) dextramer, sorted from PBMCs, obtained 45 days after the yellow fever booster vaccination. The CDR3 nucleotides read TGTGCCAGTCTAGCCCGGGACACCAACACCGGGGAGCTGTTTTTT. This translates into CASLARDTNTGELFF.